This T cell receptor (beta chain) was captured in a study of blood T cell repertoires in COVID-19. Background on the study: Specimens from acute and convalescent COVID-19 originated in the United States, Italy and Spain. The cDNA or gDNA used as material had been derived from T cells, B-cell-depleted T cells, or PBMCs.

In the original processing: By means of reference gene primer amplification, nucleated cell counts were estimated. Generated by immunoSEQ multiplex PCR, the TCRdb table keeps only in-frame clones and is missing some. V, J and clone size are those of that table, while D and trimming were read from the DNA. This repertoire shows 75,000 to 95,000 clones, 80% found once; its top ten account for about 11%. Germline CDR1 is SGHRS and CDR2 is YFSETQ. This CDR3 comprises 18 residues. Trimming left V 2 bases short and J 5 bases short, with 23 bases between. The receptor's source is a middle-aged woman with active or convalescent COVID-19. This chain joins TRBV5-1 and TRBJ2-1; tentatively, D is TRBD2 (7 bases). Sequencing was carried out using peripheral blood. The DNA of the CDR3 is TGCGCCAGCAGCTTAATATTTATTGGAGGGAGGGGGGACAATGAGCAGTTCTTC. Its protein is CASSLIFIGGRGDNEQFF. Based on the CDR3 plus reference TRBV5-1 and TRBJ2-1, the full variable domain is KAGVTQTPRYLIKTRGQQVTLSCSPISGHRSVSWYQQTPGQGLQFLFEYFSETQRNKGNFPGRFSGRQFSNSRSEMNVSTLELGDSALYLCASSLIFIGGRGDNEQFFGPGTRLTVL.